This entry lists 19 T cell receptor beta chains sequenced from one sample in a study of response to subunit inactivated influenza vaccine. TCRdb passed the RT-PCR reads through MiXCR, listing each CDR3 protein once. Of 150,000 to 200,000 distinct CDR3 sequences detected, less than 15% appear once; the ten largest clones hold 25% to 30%. The data were also submitted as part of a second study, on T cells expressing NK-cell markers. This second study notes: In generating TCR beta cDNA, 5'RACE template switching with UMIs was used.

Sequencing used CD8+ T cells sorted from PBMCs, obtained 11 to 12 days after vaccination. The source of these receptors is a man in his fifties or sixties who received an inactivated influenza vaccine.

In this sample, this clonotype turned up many times. The V call is TRBV11-2, the J call TRBJ2-7; D is ambiguous. V was trimmed by 0 bases and J by 0 bases, leaving 9 bases between them. Germline assignment: CDR1 SGHAT and CDR2 FQNNGV. The CDR3 loop spans 15 amino acids. Here the CDR3 DNA reads TGTGCCAGCAGCTTAGAAGGCAGTTCCTCCTACGAGCAGTACTTC. Translation: CASSLEGSSSYEQYF.

This rearrangement joins TRBV20-1 to TRBJ2-5, with D tentatively TRBD2 (5 bases). The CDR3 spans 16 residues. Per the germline V gene, CDR1 is DFQATT and CDR2 is SNEGSKA (reference sequence). V lost 5 bases and J 4 bases, leaving 23 bases between the germline ends. The CDR3 spells CSARPEDWRRLETQYF. The CDR3 DNA reads as TGCAGTGCTCGACCCGAGGACTGGAGGAGGTTAGAGACCCAGTACTTC.

The chain carries TRBV11-2 and TRBJ2-2, with 10 bases matching TRBD1. The CDR3 consists of 17 residues. Germline lookup yields CDR1 SGHAT and CDR2 FQNNGV. Trimming removed 1 base from V and 5 bases from J; junction bases left unmatched: 7. The CDR3 loop is CASSLGGQGSWTGELFF. In nucleotides, the CDR3 is TGTGCCAGCAGCTTAGGGGGACAGGGGAGTTGGACCGGGGAGCTGTTTTTT. The full variable domain, its missing parts supplied by reference TRBV11-2 and TRBJ2-2, is EAGVAQSPRYKIIEKRQSVAFWCNPISGHATLYWYQQILGQGPKLLIQFQNNGVVDDSQLPKDRFSAERLKGVDSTLKIQPAKLEDSAVYLCASSLGGQGSWTGELFFGEGSRLTVL.

J is TRBJ2-1 and V is TRBV14; 12 positions agree with TRBD2. After removal of 5 bases from V and 7 bases from J, the junction contained 6 bases not matched to a gene. Germline lookup yields CDR1 SGHDN and CDR2 FVKESK. The CDR3 sequence is 15 residues long. The CDR3 reads CASSKLAGGGNEQFF. The CDR3 nucleotides read TGTGCCAGCAGCAAACTAGCGGGAGGAGGGAATGAGCAGTTCTTC.

This clonotype occurred many times. The gene calls are TRBV7-2 and TRBJ2-5; D possibly matches TRBD1 or TRBD2 (5 bases each). CDR1 is SGHTA, CDR2 FQGNSA, per germline. V was cut by 4 bases and J by 2 bases, with 14 bases left in between. CDR3 length: 15 amino acids. DNA of the CDR3: TGTGCCAGCAGCTCACTTCGGGACGCACAAGAGACCCAGTACTTC. Translation: CASSSLRDAQETQYF.

A few counts support this clonotype. The J gene is TRBJ2-1, the V gene TRBV7-6; 8 bases are a match to TRBD2. The CDR3 runs to 15 residues. V shed 2 bases, J shed 8 bases, and the junction held 8 bases outside the gene matches. CDR1 SGHVS and CDR2 FNYEAQ come from the germline V gene. The CDR3 loop is CASSLTGGPGDEQFF. In DNA, the CDR3 is TGTGCCAGCAGCTTAACGGGGGGGCCGGGGGATGAGCAGTTCTTC.

The chain joins TRBV28 to TRBJ2-1; 10 nucleotides line up with TRBD1. CDR1 and CDR2 from the germline V gene are MDHEN and SYDVKM. J lost 4 bases, V lost 5 bases, and 5 bases had no gene match. The CDR3 extends over 15 amino acids. CDR3 amino acids: CASSPPGQGYNEQFF. For the CDR3, the DNA is TGTGCCAGCAGTCCCCCGGGACAGGGGTACAATGAGCAGTTCTTC.

This chain joins TRBV9 and TRBJ2-1; 8 positions match TRBD1. Germline assignment: CDR1 SGDLS and CDR2 YYNGEE. Unmatched junction bases numbered 5, after V lost 4 bases and J lost 5 bases. This CDR3 has 14 residues. The CDR3 DNA reads TGTGCCAGCAGCCCCGGGACAGGTAACAATGAGCAGTTCTTC. It yields the protein CASSPGTGNNEQFF.

The V and J genes are TRBV5-1 and TRBJ2-1; D not certain. Germline V gene data show CDR1 as SGHRS and CDR2 as YFSETQ. V dropped 0 bases and J dropped 3 bases, with 10 bases sitting between them. The CDR3 extends over 15 amino acids. Here the CDR3 reads CASSLDQPFYNEQFF. The CDR3, as DNA: TGCGCCAGCAGCTTGGACCAACCCTTCTACAATGAGCAGTTCTTC.

The rearrangement joins TRBV2 to TRBJ2-7, with D possibly being TRBD2 (7 bases). The V end lost 0 bases, the J end lost 2 bases, and 14 bases lay between the germline ends. The germline V gene has CDR1 SNHLY and CDR2 FYNNEI. This CDR3 has 16 amino acids. The CDR3 DNA reads TGTGCCAGCAGTGAAGCTTCGGGGGGCCAGCCCTACGAGCAGTACTTC. Translated, it gives CASSEASGGQPYEQYF.

This clonotype showed up just a few times. Since the CDR3 does not end with the conserved phenylalanine or tryptophan, this likely comes from a read error. It is unclear where the CDR3 begins or ends on the DNA, so no DNA is shown, and the CDR3 is as TCRdb lists it. V and J are TRBV14 and TRBJ1-2. The CDR3 contains 8 residues when both ends are counted. Germline V gives CDR1 SGHDN, CDR2 FVKESK. The CDR3 spells CASSQELE.

CDR3 nucleotides: TGTGCCAGCAGTTTAAACCCCCCCCCGGTCACAAAAAACATTCAGTACTTC. Translating gives CASSLNPPPVTKNIQYF. The V call is TRBV27, the J call TRBJ2-4; D call uncertain. Deletions cut 2 bases from V and 4 bases from J, with 18 bases between. The CDR3 sequence is 17 residues long. The germline V gene encodes CDR1 MNHEY and CDR2 SMNVEV (reference sequence).

The table lists this clonotype with many counts. The V and J genes are TRBV11-2 and TRBJ2-1; D is perhaps TRBD1 (5 bases). This CDR3 spans 16 amino acids. V was pared by 4 bases and J by 0 bases, with 13 bases between. Germline CDR1 and CDR2: SGHAT and FQNNGV. CDR3 nucleotide sequence: TGTGCCAGCAGCTCACAGGTCTTTCACTCCTACAATGAGCAGTTCTTC. Amino acid sequence: CASSSQVFHSYNEQFF.

This clonotype was recorded many times. V and J are TRBV3-1 and TRBJ2-7; D not certain. The germline V gene has CDR1 LGHDT and CDR2 YNNKEL (reference sequence). V shed 0 bases and J shed 2 bases, with 5 bases lying between them. CDR3 length: 13 residues. CDR3 sequence reads: CASSQEAAYEQYF. The CDR3 region has the DNA TGTGCCAGCAGCCAAGAGGCCGCCTACGAGCAGTACTTC.

Only a few counts were recorded for this clonotype. The J gene is TRBJ2-5, the V gene TRBV7-9; D may be TRBD2 (7 bases). V lost 5 bases and J lost 3, with 10 bases in between. Germline lookup yields CDR1 SEHNR and CDR2 FQNEAQ (reference sequence). The CDR3 is 13 residues long. The CDR3 loop is CASSRGAEETQYF. CDR3 DNA sequence: TGTGCCAGCAGCCGGGGGGCAGAAGAGACCCAGTACTTC. Full variable domain (remainder filled in from reference TRBV7-9 and TRBJ2-5): DTGVSQNPRHKITKRGQNVTFRCDPISEHNRLYWYRQTLGQGPEFLTYFQNEAQLEKSRLLSDRFSAERPKGSFSTLEIQRTEQGDSAMYLCASSRGAEETQYFGPGTRLLVL.

This chain connects TRBV6-2 or TRBV6-3 to TRBJ2-2; TRBD2 aligns across 11 bases. CDR3 length: 17 amino acids. J was trimmed by 6 bases and V by 2 bases; bases with no gene match: 8. Germline loops: CDR1 MNHEY, CDR2 SVGEGT. CDR3 residues: CASSYPRLAGIAGELFF. CDR3 in DNA: TGTGCCAGCAGTTACCCTAGACTAGCGGGAATCGCCGGGGAGCTGTTTTTT.

V and J are TRBV11-2 and TRBJ2-7, with TRBD2 as a possible D gene (6 bases). V was trimmed by 5 bases and J by 6 bases, leaving 14 bases between them. Per germline, CDR1 SGHAT and CDR2 FQNNGV. This CDR3 comprises 13 residues. The CDR3 spells CASSRILASEQYF. In DNA form, the CDR3 reads TGTGCCAGCAGCCGGATACTAGCCAGCGAGCAGTACTTC.

This chain links TRBV6-5 with TRBJ2-3, with D perhaps TRBD2 (7 bases). The CDR3 extends over 15 amino acids. Germline CDR1 MNHEY, CDR2 SVGAGI. Trimming took off 2 bases at V and 0 bases at J, with 9 bases between the two ends. In nucleotides, the CDR3 is TGTGCCAGCAGTTACGGGGGGGCTAGCACAGATACGCAGTATTTT. Protein sequence: CASSYGGASTDTQYF.

This clonotype was seen more than once but under ten times. The chain joins TRBV13 to TRBJ1-6; D is unresolved. Trimming took off 0 bases at V and 7 bases at J, with 10 bases between the two ends. The CDR3 loop spans 15 amino acids. From germline, CDR1 is PRHDT and CDR2 FYEKMQ (reference sequence). The DNA of the CDR3 is TGTGCCAGCAGCTTAGGCTTAACGGAAAATTCACCCCTCCACTTT. It codes for CASSLGLTENSPLHF. Based on the CDR3 plus reference TRBV13 and TRBJ1-6, the full variable domain is AAGVIQSPRHLIKEKRETATLKCYPIPRHDTVYWYQQGPGQDPQFLISFYEKMQSDKGSIPDRFSAQQFSDYHSELNMSSLELGDSALYFCASSLGLTENSPLHFGNGTRLTVT.